The clone carrying this T cell receptor beta chain was counted a single time. The data were taken from a study of blood T cell repertoires in COVID-19. Study-level information: COVID-19 samples collected from the United States, Italy and Spain covered acute and convalescent phases. From T cells, B-cell-depleted T cells, or PBMCs came the material, which was cDNA or gDNA.

Original data processing: The authors estimated nucleated cell counts from reference gene primer amplification. Profiled with immunoSEQ multiplex PCR; TCRdb holds only in-frame clones, not every one. Clone size and the V and J calls come from that table; the DNA yielded D and trimming. The sample lists 180,000 or so clones; about 86% were seen once. In germline, CDR1 is DFQATT, CDR2 SNEGSKA (reference sequence). This CDR3 has 15 residues. With 3 bases clipped from V and 2 bases from J, the junction kept 8 bases outside the gene matches. The clonotype was recovered from a man aged 18 to 30 with acute or convalescent COVID-19. The material sequenced was peripheral blood. V is TRBV20-1 and J is TRBJ2-3; 7 bases fit TRBD2. In nucleotides, the CDR3 is TGCAGTGCTAGTCAGCGGGGAGTTTCCACAGATACGCAGTATTTT. As protein: CSASQRGVSTDTQYF.